Reported below is one T cell receptor beta chain. Its antigen remains unknown. This specimen comes from a study of long-term antiretroviral therapy in people with HIV. Study as a whole: The study's earliest collections predate the 2015 immediate-ART recommendation by about a decade. Study-level results: ART-treated samples gained diversity yet remained below transplant donor controls. Compared with controls, HIV repertoires showed narrower CDR3 length ranges.

Researchers ran immunoSEQ v3.0 at survey level. Clones were read by immunoSEQ multiplex PCR, and TCRdb kept only the in-frame ones, dropping some. The sample contains over 35,000 clones, 75% to 85% of which appear only once. The CDR3 loop spans 11 amino acids. Trimming stripped 8 bases from V and 4 bases from J, with 9 bases between. The germline V gene encodes CDR1 WNHNN and CDR2 SYGVQD (reference sequence). The source is a man under 40 with HIV. The V gene is TRBV10-1, the J gene TRBJ2-7; D is ambiguous. The specimen comprised unsorted PBMCs, sampled 3.4 years after starting antiretroviral therapy. CDR3 nucleotides: TGCGCCAGCCGTCCAAAATACGAGCAGTACTTC. This codes for CASRPKYEQYF.